A single sample is the source of the 18 T cell receptor beta chains below, sequenced in a study of CD8 T cells in ankylosing spondylitis. Study observations and caveats: Roughly eight highly homologous variants made up a TCR beta motif that seemed to typify ankylosing spondylitis blood.

These TCRs' antigens remain unknown. TCRdb passed the 5' RACE reads through MiXCR, listing each CDR3 protein once. This repertoire shows about 540,000 distinct CDR3 sequences, about 13% found once; its top ten account for approximately 6.3%. Sequenced sample: blood, either unsorted or a sorted T cell fraction (not recorded which). The receptors shown here come from a male donor with ankylosing spondylitis.

V usage is TRBV7-7 and J usage is TRBJ2-1, with D possibly TRBD2 on 6 matching bases. Trimming shortened V by 5 bases and J by 4 bases, and 15 bases separated the two germline ends. Germline V lookup: CDR1 SSHAT, CDR2 FNYEAQ (reference sequence). This CDR3 is built from 15 residues. The CDR3 DNA sequence: TGTGCCAGCAGCCCCCAAAGCGGGTCTTACAATGAGCAGTTCTTC. The encoded protein is CASSPQSGSYNEQFF.

J is TRBJ2-3 and V is TRBV20-1; the match to TRBD2 covers 10 bases. In germline, CDR1 is DFQATT, CDR2 SNEGSKA (reference sequence). V lost 2 bases, J lost 6 bases, and 8 bases stayed unmatched. The CDR3 length is 15 residues. CDR3 region: CSARLSGLASDTQYF. CDR3 nucleotide sequence: TGCAGTGCTAGACTCTCGGGACTAGCGTCGGATACGCAGTATTTT.

The CDR3 nucleotides are TGCAGCGTTGGATCCCAGGGAGGGGGCAATCAGCCCCAGCATTTT. Its protein product is CSVGSQGGGNQPQHF. J is TRBJ1-5 and V is TRBV29-1; TRBD1 is a possible D gene (5 bases). V was shortened by 4 bases and J by 2 bases, with 15 bases between the two germline ends. The CDR3 consists of 15 residues. CDR1 and CDR2 from the germline V gene are SQVTM and ANQGSEA.

A few counts support this clonotype. The CDR3 DNA follows: TGCGCCAGCAGCCCCTTGGATTATAATTCACCCCTCCACTTT. Protein product: CASSPLDYNSPLHF. This chain connects TRBV5-1 to TRBJ1-6; D call uncertain. There are 14 residues in the CDR3. Germline V gene sequence: CDR1 SGHRS, CDR2 YFSETQ. Trimming cost V 4 bases and J 4 bases, with 9 bases left between them.

The chain is built from TRBV6-1 and TRBJ1-1; D unresolved. Per the germline V gene, CDR1 is MNHNS and CDR2 is SASEGT. V dropped 2 bases and J dropped 0 bases, with 7 bases sitting between them. This CDR3 is 14 amino acids long. The CDR3 here is CASSEYVVNTEAFF. The CDR3 DNA follows: TGTGCCAGCAGTGAATACGTGGTGAACACTGAAGCTTTCTTT.

This clonotype has more than one count but fewer than ten. The chain recombines TRBV5-1 with TRBJ2-1, with 11 bases that match TRBD2. CDR1 is SGHRS and CDR2 is YFSETQ in the germline V gene. V was pared by 0 bases and J by 0 bases, with 5 bases of the junction left unmatched. The CDR3 runs 18 residues. The CDR3 region is CASSLGLAGTSSYNEQFF. DNA of the CDR3: TGCGCCAGCAGCTTGGGACTAGCGGGAACGAGCTCCTACAATGAGCAGTTCTTC.

V is TRBV9 and J is TRBJ2-2; 7 bases align to TRBD2. With 7 bases clipped from V and 6 bases from J, the junction kept 9 bases outside the gene matches. Germline values: CDR1 SGDLS, CDR2 YYNGEE. The CDR3 is 14 amino acids. CDR3 amino acids: CASGQAGVAGELFF. DNA for the CDR3: TGTGCCAGCGGGCAGGCGGGAGTAGCCGGGGAGCTGTTTTTT.

The chain links TRBV5-1 to TRBJ2-3, with 7 positions matching TRBD2. Germline CDR1 reads SGHRS; CDR2 reads YFSETQ. The CDR3 loop spans 17 amino acids. With 0 bases clipped from V and 5 bases from J, the junction kept 12 bases outside the gene matches. DNA for the CDR3: TGCGCCAGCAGCTTGGTAGGAGTGGGAGGGCCGGAAGATACGCAGTATTTT. This gives the protein CASSLVGVGGPEDTQYF.

This clonotype was detected only a few times. This chain uses TRBV18 with TRBJ2-1; 7 bases match TRBD1. After removal of 3 bases from V and 4 bases from J, the junction contained 3 bases not matched to a gene. Germline CDR1 and CDR2: KGHSH and LQKENI. The CDR3 extends over 14 amino acids. The CDR3 coding sequence is TGTGCCAGCTCACCTTTACAGGGGTACAATGAGCAGTTCTTC. As protein: CASSPLQGYNEQFF.

The chain employs TRBV29-1 and TRBJ2-1; D is unresolved. V was cut by 1 base and J by 8 bases, with 9 bases left in between. This CDR3 has 12 amino acids. CDR1 is SQVTM, CDR2 ANQGSEA, per germline. The CDR3 bases are TGCAGCGTTGAAGGGAACGCGGATGAGCAGTTCTTC. Its translation: CSVEGNADEQFF.

This clonotype was seen a few times. This rearrangement joins TRBV24-1 to TRBJ1-4; possible D gene TRBD1, 5 bases. Germline V lookup: CDR1 KGHDR, CDR2 SFDVKD. V shed 4 bases and J shed 7 bases, with 15 bases lying between them. The CDR3 spans 15 residues. CDR3 bases: TGTGCCACCAGTGACCCTGGTCAGGGCGGTGAAAAACTGTTTTTT. It codes for CATSDPGQGGEKLFF.

The chain recombines TRBV3-1 with TRBJ2-1; D gene uncertain. Germline V gene data show CDR1 as LGHDT and CDR2 as YNNKEL (reference sequence). This CDR3 is built from 11 residues. Trimming cost V 3 bases and J 10 bases, with 7 bases left between them. The CDR3 protein is CASSHGREQFF. The CDR3 DNA sequence: TGTGCCAGCAGCCACGGACGGGAGCAGTTCTTC.

This clonotype was detected ten times or more. The gene calls are TRBV9 and TRBJ2-1, with 7 bases identical to TRBD2. V lost 0 bases and J lost 3; bases outside the gene matches: 0. The CDR3 is 14 amino acids. The germline V gene encodes CDR1 SGDLS and CDR2 YYNGEE. This chain's CDR3 is CASSVASGYNEQFF. The CDR3 nucleotides are TGTGCCAGCAGCGTAGCTAGCGGCTACAATGAGCAGTTCTTC.

The gene calls are TRBV7-6 and TRBJ2-3; TRBD2 matches at 10 bases. The CDR3 contains 19 residues. J gave up 5 bases and V 5 bases, and 19 bases lay outside the gene matches. Germline CDR1 SGHVS, CDR2 FNYEAQ. The CDR3 sequence is CASSQGRTRAGGPGDTQYF. DNA of the CDR3: TGTGCCAGCAGCCAGGGGAGGACTCGAGCGGGAGGGCCTGGAGATACGCAGTATTTT.

This clonotype was seen a few times. The V call is TRBV5-8, the J call TRBJ2-2; no firm D call. This CDR3 is 13 amino acids long. Germline CDR1 is SGHTS and CDR2 is YDEGEE. V was clipped by 5 bases and J by 10 bases, with 15 bases between them. This CDR3 is CASSTGPLTELFF. DNA for the CDR3: TGTGCCAGCAGTACCGGGCCCTTAACGGAGCTGTTTTTT.

This clonotype was observed many times. V usage is TRBV4-2 and J usage is TRBJ2-2; 10 nucleotides agree with TRBD2. The CDR3 has 17 residues. Germline loops: CDR1 LGHNA, CDR2 YNFKEQ. With 1 base clipped from V and 6 bases from J, the junction kept 8 bases outside the gene matches. The CDR3 region is CASSQVLAGAKAGELFF. CDR3 bases: TGTGCCAGCAGCCAAGTTCTAGCGGGAGCGAAAGCCGGGGAGCTGTTTTTT.

V is TRBV27 and J is TRBJ2-1; D is uncertain. V was pared by 4 bases and J by 5 bases, with 15 bases between. This CDR3 spans 15 amino acids. Germline V gives CDR1 MNHEY, CDR2 SMNVEV (reference sequence). The CDR3 spells CASSYRMVPDNEQFF. CDR3 bases: TGTGCCAGCAGTTACCGGATGGTGCCGGACAATGAGCAGTTCTTC.

Only a few counts were recorded for this clonotype. This chain uses TRBV15 with TRBJ2-3; tentative D call: TRBD2 (6 bases). V was clipped by 1 base and J by 6 bases, with 20 bases between them. Germline V CDR1 and CDR2: LNHNV, YYDKDF (reference sequence). This CDR3 is built from 17 residues. Here the CDR3 reads CATSRVSGTVLRDTQYF. As DNA, the CDR3 is TGTGCCACCAGCAGAGTTTCCGGGACTGTCCTTAGGGATACGCAGTATTTT.